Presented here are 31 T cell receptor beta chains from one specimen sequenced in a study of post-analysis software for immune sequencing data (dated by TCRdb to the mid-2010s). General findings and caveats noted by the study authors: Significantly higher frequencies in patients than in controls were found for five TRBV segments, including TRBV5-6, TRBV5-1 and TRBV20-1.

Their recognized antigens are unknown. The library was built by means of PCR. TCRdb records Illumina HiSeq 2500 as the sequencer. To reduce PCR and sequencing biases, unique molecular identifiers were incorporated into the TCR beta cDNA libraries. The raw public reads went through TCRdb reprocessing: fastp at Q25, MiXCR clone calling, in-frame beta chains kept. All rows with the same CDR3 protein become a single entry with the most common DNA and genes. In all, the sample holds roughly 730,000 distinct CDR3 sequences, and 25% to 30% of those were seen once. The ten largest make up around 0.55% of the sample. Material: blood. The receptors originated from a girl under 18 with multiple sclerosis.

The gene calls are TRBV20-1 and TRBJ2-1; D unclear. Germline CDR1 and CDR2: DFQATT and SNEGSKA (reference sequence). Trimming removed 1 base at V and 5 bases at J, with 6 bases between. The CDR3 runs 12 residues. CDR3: CSARVKDNEQFF. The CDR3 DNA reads TGCAGTGCTAGAGTGAAAGACAATGAGCAGTTCTTC.

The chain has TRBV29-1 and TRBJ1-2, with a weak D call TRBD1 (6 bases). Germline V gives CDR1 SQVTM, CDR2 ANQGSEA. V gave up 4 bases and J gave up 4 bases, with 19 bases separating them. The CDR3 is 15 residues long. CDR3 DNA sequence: TGCAGCGTTGGAGTACAGGGAGCCCCCTCCTATGGCTACACCTTC. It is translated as CSVGVQGAPSYGYTF. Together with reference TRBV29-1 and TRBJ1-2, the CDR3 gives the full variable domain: SAVISQKPSRDICQRGTSLTIQCQVDSQVTMMFWYRQQPGQSLTLIATANQGSEATYESGFVIDKFPISRPNLTFSTLTVSNMSPEDSSIYLCSVGVQGAPSYGYTFGSGTRLTVV.

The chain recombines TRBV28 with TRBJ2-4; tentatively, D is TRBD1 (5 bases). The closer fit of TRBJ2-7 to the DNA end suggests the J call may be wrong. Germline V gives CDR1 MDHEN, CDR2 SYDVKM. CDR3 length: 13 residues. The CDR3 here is CASQKTGSYEQYF. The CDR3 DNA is TGTGCCTCCCAAAAAACAGGCTCCTACGAGCAGTACTTC.

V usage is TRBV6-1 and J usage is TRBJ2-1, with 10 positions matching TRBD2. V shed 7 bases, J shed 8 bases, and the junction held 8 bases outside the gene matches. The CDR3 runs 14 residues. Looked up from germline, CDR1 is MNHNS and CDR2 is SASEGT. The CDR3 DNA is TGTGCCAGCACCCCTAGCGGGAGTCGCGATGAGCAGTTCTTC. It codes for CASTPSGSRDEQFF.

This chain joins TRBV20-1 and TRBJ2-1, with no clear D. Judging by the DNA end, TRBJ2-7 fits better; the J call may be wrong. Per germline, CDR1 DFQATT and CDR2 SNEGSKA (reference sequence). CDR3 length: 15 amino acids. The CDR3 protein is CSASLGQSSYNEQYF. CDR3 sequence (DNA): TGCAGTGCTAGCTTGGGCCAGAGCTCCTACAATGAGCAGTACTTC.

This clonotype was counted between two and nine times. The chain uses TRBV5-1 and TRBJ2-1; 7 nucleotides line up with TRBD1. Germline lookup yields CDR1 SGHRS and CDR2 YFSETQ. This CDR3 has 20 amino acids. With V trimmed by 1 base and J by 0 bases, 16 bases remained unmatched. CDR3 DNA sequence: TGCGCCAGCAGCTTGACCTGGGACAGCCGTTTCCTAAGCTCCTACAATGAGCAGTTCTTC. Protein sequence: CASSLTWDSRFLSSYNEQFF. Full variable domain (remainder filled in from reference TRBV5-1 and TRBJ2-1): KAGVTQTPRYLIKTRGQQVTLSCSPISGHRSVSWYQQTPGQGLQFLFEYFSETQRNKGNFPGRFSGRQFSNSRSEMNVSTLELGDSALYLCASSLTWDSRFLSSYNEQFFGPGTRLTVL.

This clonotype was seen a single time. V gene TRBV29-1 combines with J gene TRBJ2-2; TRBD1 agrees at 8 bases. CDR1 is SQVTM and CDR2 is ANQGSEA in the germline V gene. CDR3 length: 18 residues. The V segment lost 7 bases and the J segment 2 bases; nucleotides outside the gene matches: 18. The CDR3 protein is CSAEGGIDRGVNTGELFF. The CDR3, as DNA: TGCAGCGCCGAAGGGGGGATCGACAGGGGTGTAAACACCGGGGAGCTGTTTTTT.

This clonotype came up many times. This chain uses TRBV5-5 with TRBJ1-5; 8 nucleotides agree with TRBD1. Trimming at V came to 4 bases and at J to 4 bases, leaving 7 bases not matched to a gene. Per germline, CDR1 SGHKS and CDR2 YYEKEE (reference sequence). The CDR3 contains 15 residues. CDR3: CASSPTGAGNQPQHF. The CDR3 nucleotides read TGTGCCAGCAGCCCGACAGGGGCTGGGAATCAGCCCCAGCATTTT.

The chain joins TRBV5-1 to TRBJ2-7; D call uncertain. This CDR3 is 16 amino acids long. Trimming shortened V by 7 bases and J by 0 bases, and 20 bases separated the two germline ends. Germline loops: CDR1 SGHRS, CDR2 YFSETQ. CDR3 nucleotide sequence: TGCGCCAGCCCCCCTAGGCGCAGGAGTCTCTCCTACGAGCAGTACTTC. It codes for CASPPRRRSLSYEQYF.

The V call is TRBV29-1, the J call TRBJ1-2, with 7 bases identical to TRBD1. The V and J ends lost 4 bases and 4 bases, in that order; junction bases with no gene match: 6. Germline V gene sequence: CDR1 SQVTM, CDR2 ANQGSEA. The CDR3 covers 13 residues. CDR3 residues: CSVAQGVAYGYTF. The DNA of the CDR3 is TGCAGCGTTGCCCAGGGGGTCGCCTATGGCTACACCTTC.

This CDR3 reads CSARPVGVGIYGYTF. The CDR3 coding sequence is TGCAGTGCTAGGCCCGTAGGGGTTGGTATCTATGGCTACACCTTC. V gene TRBV20-1 combines with J gene TRBJ1-2, with D possibly being TRBD1 (5 bases). From germline, CDR1 is DFQATT and CDR2 SNEGSKA (reference sequence). V lost 3 bases to trimming and J lost 4 bases, with 18 bases between them. This CDR3 is 15 amino acids long.

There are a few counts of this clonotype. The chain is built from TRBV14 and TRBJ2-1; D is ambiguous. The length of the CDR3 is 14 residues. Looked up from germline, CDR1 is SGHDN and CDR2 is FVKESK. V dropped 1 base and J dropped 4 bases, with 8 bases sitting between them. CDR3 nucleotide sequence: TGTGCCAGCAGCCAAGTCCGCGGATACAATGAGCAGTTCTTC. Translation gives CASSQVRGYNEQFF.

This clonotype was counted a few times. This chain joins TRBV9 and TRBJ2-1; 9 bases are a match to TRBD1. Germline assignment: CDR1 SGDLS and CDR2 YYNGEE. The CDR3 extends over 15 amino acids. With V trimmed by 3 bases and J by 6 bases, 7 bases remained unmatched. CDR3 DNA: TGTGCCAGCAGCGCACAGGGGGCGGCAGGCAATGAGCAGTTCTTC. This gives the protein CASSAQGAAGNEQFF.

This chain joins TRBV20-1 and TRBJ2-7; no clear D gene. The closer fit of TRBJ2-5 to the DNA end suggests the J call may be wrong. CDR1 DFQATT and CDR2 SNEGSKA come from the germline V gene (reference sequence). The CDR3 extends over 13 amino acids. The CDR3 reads CSALPRAKETQYF. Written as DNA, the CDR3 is TGCAGTGCCCTCCCGCGAGCGAAAGAGACCCAGTACTTC.

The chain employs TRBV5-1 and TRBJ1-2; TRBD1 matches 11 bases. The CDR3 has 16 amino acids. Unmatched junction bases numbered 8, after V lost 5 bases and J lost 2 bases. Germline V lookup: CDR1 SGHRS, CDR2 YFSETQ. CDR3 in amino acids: CASRSTGTGGNYGYTF. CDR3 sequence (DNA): TGCGCCAGCAGATCGACCGGGACAGGGGGGAACTATGGCTACACCTTC.

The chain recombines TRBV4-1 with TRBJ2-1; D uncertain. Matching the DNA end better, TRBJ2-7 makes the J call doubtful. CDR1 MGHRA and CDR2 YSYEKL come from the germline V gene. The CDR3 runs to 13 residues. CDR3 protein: CASSHGVYNEQYF. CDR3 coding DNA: TGCGCCAGCAGCCATGGGGTTTACAATGAGCAGTACTTC.

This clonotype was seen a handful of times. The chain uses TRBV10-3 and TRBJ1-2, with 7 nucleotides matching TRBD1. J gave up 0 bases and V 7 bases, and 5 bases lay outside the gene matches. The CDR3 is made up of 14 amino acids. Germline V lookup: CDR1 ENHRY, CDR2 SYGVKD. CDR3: CAITRQGSNYGYTF. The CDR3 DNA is TGTGCCATCACTAGACAGGGATCTAACTATGGCTACACCTTC.

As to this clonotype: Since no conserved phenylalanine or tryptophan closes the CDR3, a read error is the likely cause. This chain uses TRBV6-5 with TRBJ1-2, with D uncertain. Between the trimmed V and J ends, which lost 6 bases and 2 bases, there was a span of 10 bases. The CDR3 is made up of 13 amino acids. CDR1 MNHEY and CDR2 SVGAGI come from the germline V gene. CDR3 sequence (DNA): TGTGCCAGCAGGATTCCGGGGAACTATGGCTACACCTGC. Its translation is CASRIPGNYGYTC.

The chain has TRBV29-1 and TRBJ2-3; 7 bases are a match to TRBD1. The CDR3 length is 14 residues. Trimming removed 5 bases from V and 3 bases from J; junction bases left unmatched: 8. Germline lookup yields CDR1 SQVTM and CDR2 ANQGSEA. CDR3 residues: CSVRRQGGTDTQYF. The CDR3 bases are TGCAGCGTTCGCCGACAGGGCGGGACAGATACGCAGTATTTT.

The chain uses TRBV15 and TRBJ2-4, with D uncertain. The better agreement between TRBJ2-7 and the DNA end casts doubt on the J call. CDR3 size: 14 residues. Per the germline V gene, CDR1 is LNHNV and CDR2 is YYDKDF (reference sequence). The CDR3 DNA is TGTGCCACCAGCAGAGCCGGATTGAACGACGAGCAGTACTTC. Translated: CATSRAGLNDEQYF.

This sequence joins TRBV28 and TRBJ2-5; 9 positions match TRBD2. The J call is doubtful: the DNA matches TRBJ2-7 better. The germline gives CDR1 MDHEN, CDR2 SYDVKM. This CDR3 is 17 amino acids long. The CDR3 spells CASSLRLAGVSSYEQYF. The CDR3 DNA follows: TGTGCCAGCAGTTTACGTTTAGCGGGGGTGAGCTCCTACGAGCAGTACTTC.

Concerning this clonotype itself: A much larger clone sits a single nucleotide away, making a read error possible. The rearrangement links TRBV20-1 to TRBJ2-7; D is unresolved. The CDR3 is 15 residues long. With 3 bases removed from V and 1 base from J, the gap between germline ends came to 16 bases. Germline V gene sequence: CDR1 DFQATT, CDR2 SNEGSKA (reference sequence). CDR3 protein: CSARDIKQISYEQYV. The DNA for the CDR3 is TGCAGTGCTAGGGATATTAAACAGATATCCTACGAGCAGTACGTC.

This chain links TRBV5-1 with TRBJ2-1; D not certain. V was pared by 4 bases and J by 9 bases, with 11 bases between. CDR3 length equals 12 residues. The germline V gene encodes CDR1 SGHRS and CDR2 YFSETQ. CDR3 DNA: TGCGCCAGCAGCATGCTTAGGTTTGAGCAGTTCTTC. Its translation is CASSMLRFEQFF.

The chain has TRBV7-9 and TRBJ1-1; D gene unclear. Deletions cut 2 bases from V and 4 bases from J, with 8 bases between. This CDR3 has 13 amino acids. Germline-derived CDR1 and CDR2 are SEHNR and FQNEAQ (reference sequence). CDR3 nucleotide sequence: TGTGCCAGCAGCTTAATGAGTGGCACTGAAGCTTTCTTT. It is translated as CASSLMSGTEAFF.

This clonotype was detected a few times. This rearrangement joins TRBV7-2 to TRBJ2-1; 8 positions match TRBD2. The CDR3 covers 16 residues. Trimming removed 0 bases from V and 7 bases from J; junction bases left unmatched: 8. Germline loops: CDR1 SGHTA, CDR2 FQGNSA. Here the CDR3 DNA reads TGTGCCAGCAGCTTAGCTATGGCGGGAGGAGGTAATGAGCAGTTCTTC. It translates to CASSLAMAGGGNEQFF.

The CDR3 nucleotides are TGTGCCAGCAGCCTAGCGGGAGCGCACGTTGAGACCCAGTACTTC. This gives the protein CASSLAGAHVETQYF. The rearrangement links TRBV6-5 to TRBJ2-7, with 10 positions matching TRBD2. The J call is doubtful: the DNA matches TRBJ2-5 better. The CDR3 has 15 residues. Germline CDR1 is MNHEY and CDR2 is SVGAGI.

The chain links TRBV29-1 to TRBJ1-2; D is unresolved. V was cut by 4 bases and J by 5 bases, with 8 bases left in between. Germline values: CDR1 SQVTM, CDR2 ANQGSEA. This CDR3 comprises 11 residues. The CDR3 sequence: CSVGKNYGYTF. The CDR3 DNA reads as TGCAGCGTTGGAAAAAATTATGGCTACACCTTC.

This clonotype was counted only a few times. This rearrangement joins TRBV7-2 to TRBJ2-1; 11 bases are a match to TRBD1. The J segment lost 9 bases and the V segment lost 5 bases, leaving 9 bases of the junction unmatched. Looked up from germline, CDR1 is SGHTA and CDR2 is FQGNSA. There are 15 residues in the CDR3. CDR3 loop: CASSQTGTGGSEQFF. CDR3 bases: TGTGCCAGCAGCCAAACGGGGACAGGGGGTAGTGAGCAGTTCTTC.

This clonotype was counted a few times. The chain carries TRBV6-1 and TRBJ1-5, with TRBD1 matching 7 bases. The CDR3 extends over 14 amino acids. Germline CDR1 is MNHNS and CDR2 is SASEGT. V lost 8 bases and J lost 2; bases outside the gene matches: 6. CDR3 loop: CASDWTGGNQPQHF. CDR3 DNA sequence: TGTGCCAGCGATTGGACAGGCGGCAATCAGCCCCAGCATTTT.

The CDR3 nucleotides read TGTGCCAGCAGCCCCAGCCGGGAAAGGACGGCTAACTATGGCTACACCTTC. Residues: CASSPSRERTANYGYTF. The chain employs TRBV7-2 and TRBJ1-2; D remains unclear. Trimming removed 5 bases from V and 0 bases from J, with 19 bases in between. Looked up from germline, CDR1 is SGHTA and CDR2 is FQGNSA. CDR3 size: 17 residues.

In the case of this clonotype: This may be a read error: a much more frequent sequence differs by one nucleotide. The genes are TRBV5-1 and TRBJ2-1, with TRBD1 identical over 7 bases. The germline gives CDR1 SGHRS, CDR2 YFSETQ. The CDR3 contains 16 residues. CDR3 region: CASSPRQGGSYNGQFF. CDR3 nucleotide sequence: TGCGCCAGCAGCCCGAGACAGGGTGGCTCCTACAATGGGCAGTTCTTC.